Listed here is a single TCR beta chain. Using immunoSEQ multiplex PCR, the repertoire was profiled, and TCRdb retains in-frame clones only, with some absent. The table has over 950,000 clones, about 72% seen once. The germline V gene encodes CDR1 ENHRY and CDR2 SYGVKD. Trimming shortened V by 3 bases and J by 4 bases, and 18 bases separated the two germline ends. The CDR3 has 16 amino acids. This entry comes from a study of shared clonotypes between healthy human individuals. The genes are TRBV10-3 and TRBJ2-5; weak D call: TRBD2 (6 bases). The receptor was derived from a man younger than 35 in good health. Some clones in this sample may be carry-over from other donors' samples. Sequences were obtained from memory CD4+ T cells from PBMCs. The subset here: CD45RA-negative fraction. CDR3 sequence: CAISESEAVGGETQYF. CDR3 nucleotide sequence: TGTGCCATCAGTGAATCGGAAGCGGTGGGAGGAGAGACCCAGTACTTC.